This entry is about one T cell receptor (beta chain). What it binds is not known. V was clipped by 3 bases and J by 3 bases, with 8 bases between them. The CDR3 runs 13 residues. This entry belongs to a study of vaccination effects on CD4 cells after COVID-19. Profiled with immunoSEQ multiplex PCR; TCRdb holds only in-frame clones, not every one. Among about 34,000 clones, about three quarters were seen once, and the ten largest hold around 30%. Antigen-specific CD4+ T cell clonotypes were called by their expansion after viral peptide-pool culture in ViraFEST. CD4+ T cell isolation took place after 10 days of culture. Prior SARS-CoV-2 infection was absent in the vaccine recipients, as shown by negative nucleocapsid antibodies. Peptides at around 10 ug/ml and IL-2 at about 10 IU/ml were added to two million PBMC per well.

The origin of this receptor is a human donor who received a COVID-19 vaccine. This specimen was CD4+ T cells from PBMCs cultured with HCoV-OC43 spike peptides, taken before COVID-19 vaccination. Documented subset: HCoV-OC43 spike overlapping peptide pool stimulation. J is TRBJ1-1 and V is TRBV12-3 or TRBV12-4; D is undetermined. The CDR3 is CASSFSEDTEAFF. The CDR3 coding sequence is TGTGCCAGCAGTTTTTCCGAGGACACTGAAGCTTTCTTT.